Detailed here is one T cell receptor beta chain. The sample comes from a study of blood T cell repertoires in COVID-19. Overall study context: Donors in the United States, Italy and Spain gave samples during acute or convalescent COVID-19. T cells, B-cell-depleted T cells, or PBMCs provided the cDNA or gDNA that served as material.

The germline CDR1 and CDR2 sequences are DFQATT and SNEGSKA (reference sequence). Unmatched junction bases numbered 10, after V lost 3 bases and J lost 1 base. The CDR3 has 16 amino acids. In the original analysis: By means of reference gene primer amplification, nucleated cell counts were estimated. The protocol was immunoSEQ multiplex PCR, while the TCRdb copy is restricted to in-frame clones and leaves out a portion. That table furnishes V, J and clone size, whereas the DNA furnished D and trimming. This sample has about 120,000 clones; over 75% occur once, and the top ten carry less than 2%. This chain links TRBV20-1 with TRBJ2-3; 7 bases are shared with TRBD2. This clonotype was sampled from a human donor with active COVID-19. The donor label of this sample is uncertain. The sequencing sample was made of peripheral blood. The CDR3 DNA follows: TGCAGTGCTAGTCGTGGGTTCAGCGGGGGCACAGATACGCAGTATTTT. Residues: CSASRGFSGGTDTQYF.